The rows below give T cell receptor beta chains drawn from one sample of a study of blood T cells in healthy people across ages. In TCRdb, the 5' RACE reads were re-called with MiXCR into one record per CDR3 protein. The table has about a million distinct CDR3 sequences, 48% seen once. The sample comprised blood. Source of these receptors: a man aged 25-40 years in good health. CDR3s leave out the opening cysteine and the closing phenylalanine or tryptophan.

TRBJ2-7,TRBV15,ATSSGTGTYEQY
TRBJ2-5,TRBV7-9,ASSPPYRTIETQY
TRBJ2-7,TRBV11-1,ASSPRDSLDYEQY
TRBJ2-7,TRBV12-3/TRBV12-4,ASIPSPPNSYEQY
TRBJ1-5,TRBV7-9,ASSLMTGPNQPQH
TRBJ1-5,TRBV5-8,ASSNGRTANSNQPQH
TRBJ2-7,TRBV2,ASCVGTGVDEQY
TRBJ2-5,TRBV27,ASSPTRGETQY
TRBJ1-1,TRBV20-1,SASRTNEAF
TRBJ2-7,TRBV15,ATSRDRDRVKYEQY
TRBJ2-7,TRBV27,ASSPGRTTYEQY
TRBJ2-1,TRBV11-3,ASSLGSSGGTNEQF
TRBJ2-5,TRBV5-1,ASSSPTSGQETQY
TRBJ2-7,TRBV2,ASSAGTTYEQY
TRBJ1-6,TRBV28,ASTPGQLNSPLH
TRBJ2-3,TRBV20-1,SARAPLGGPGTQY
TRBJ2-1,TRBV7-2,ASSARGTTQYNEQF
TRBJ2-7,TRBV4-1,ASSQDEAGLSYEQY
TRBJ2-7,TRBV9,ASSVAGEGSYEQY
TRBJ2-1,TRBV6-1,ASSGGRDYNEQF
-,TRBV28,ASSTGQAPDEQY
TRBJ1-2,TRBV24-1,ATSDPRENYGYT
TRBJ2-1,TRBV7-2,ASSSRQIFSYNEQF
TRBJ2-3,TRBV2,ASRSGASTDMQY
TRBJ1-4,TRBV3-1,ASSQGTGARVRATNEKLF
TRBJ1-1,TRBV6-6,ASSYRSGLDTEAF
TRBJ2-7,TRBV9,AKTSRSAGYEQY
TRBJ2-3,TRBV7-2,ASTRGGGAGTDTQY
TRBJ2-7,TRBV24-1,ATSEERTGSEQY
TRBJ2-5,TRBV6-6,ASRGQGPETQY
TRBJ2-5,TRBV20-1,SATIGPAPQETQY
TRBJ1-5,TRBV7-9,ASSQDQGGQPQH